One sample yielded the 26 T cell receptor beta chains listed below, sequenced in a study of human T cells and chemical hapten exposure. The time point was: patch test 3, about 24 weeks after DPC sensitization. Treatment defined: therapeutic diphenylcyclopropenone sensitization with weekly scalp DPC. TCRdb ran MiXCR on the RACE reads and lists one entry per CDR3 protein. The data show roughly 90,000 distinct CDR3 sequences, approximately 11% seen once. The input for sequencing was whole blood, taken in connection with sensitization to the hapten diphenylcyclopropenone (DPC). The receptors come from a woman aged 25-40 years with alopecia areata. Some clones in this sample may be carry-over from other donors' samples.

Ten or more counts support this clonotype. V is TRBV7-2 and J is TRBJ2-3; 13 bases align to TRBD2. CDR1 and CDR2 (germline): SGHTA, FQGNSA. The CDR3 has 15 amino acids. V was clipped by 5 bases and J by 6 bases; unmatched bases: 5. The CDR3: CASSRTSGGGDTQYF. CDR3 DNA sequence: TGTGCCAGCAGCCGGACTAGCGGGGGCGGTGATACGCAGTATTTT.

This clonotype was counted many times. The gene calls are TRBV28 and TRBJ2-7, with D perhaps matching TRBD2 (5 bases). This CDR3 is 14 amino acids long. Germline lookup yields CDR1 MDHEN and CDR2 SYDVKM. V lost 6 bases and J 5 bases, leaving 17 bases between the germline ends. CDR3 region: CASSPSSGMDEQYV. CDR3 sequence (DNA): TGTGCCAGCAGCCCTTCGTCGGGGATGGACGAGCAGTACGTC.

This clonotype has ten or more counts. This chain joins TRBV12-3 or TRBV12-4 and TRBJ2-3; D is perhaps TRBD2 (6 bases). This CDR3 contains 13 residues. Trimming cost V 3 bases and J 4 bases, with 8 bases left between them. The CDR3 reads CASSFGGADTQYF. The CDR3 bases are TGTGCCAGCAGTTTCGGAGGGGCAGATACGCAGTATTTT.

This clonotype occurred many times. The chain couples TRBV11-3 to TRBJ2-1; D uncertain. The length of the CDR3 is 14 residues. Looked up from germline, CDR1 is SGHNT and CDR2 is YENEEA. V dropped 0 bases and J dropped 3 bases, with 6 bases sitting between them. CDR3 coding DNA: TGTGCCAGCAGCTTAGAGGGCGTCTACAATGAGCAGTTCTTC. This gives the protein CASSLEGVYNEQFF.

This clonotype occurred many times. This rearrangement joins TRBV6-2 or TRBV6-3 to TRBJ1-1; 8 bases are shared with TRBD1. The length of the CDR3 is 12 residues. Germline values: CDR1 MNHEY, CDR2 SVGEGT. V trimming: 9 bases; J trimming: 3 bases; junction bases outside the gene matches: 3. The CDR3 region has the DNA TGTGCCAGTCGACAGGGGTACACTGAAGCTTTCTTT. Encoded protein: CASRQGYTEAFF.

Concerning this clonotype: A single base separates this from a much larger clone, so it may be a read error. Because it lacks the conserved phenylalanine or tryptophan at the end, this CDR3 is likely a read error. The limits of the CDR3 on the DNA are not certain, so only TCRdb's listed CDR3 is given. The V and J genes are TRBV12-2 and TRBJ1-4; TRBD1 is taken as the D call from the table, unchecked against the DNA. TRBV12-2 is termed a pseudogene. The CDR3 totals 18 residues, both ends included. This chain's CDR3 is CASRLGRRQGPLREKLFS.

This clonotype was observed at least ten times. The V and J genes are TRBV6-2 or TRBV6-3 and TRBJ2-1; 7 bases match TRBD2. This CDR3 region has 15 residues. From germline, CDR1 is MNHEY and CDR2 SVGEGT. The ends lost 8 bases at V and 3 bases at J; junction bases unmatched: 10. The CDR3: CASSQGGSGYNEQFF. Written as DNA, the CDR3 is TGTGCCAGCTCTCAGGGCGGGAGTGGCTACAATGAGCAGTTCTTC.

This clonotype was observed a handful of times. The chain is built from TRBV11-2 and TRBJ1-3; weak D call: TRBD1 (5 bases). The CDR3 is made up of 13 amino acids. With 3 bases removed from V and 8 bases from J, the gap between germline ends came to 11 bases. Germline values: CDR1 SGHAT, CDR2 FQNNGV. The CDR3 loop reads CASSLGREYTIYF. CDR3 nucleotides: TGTGCCAGCAGCTTGGGCAGGGAATACACCATATATTTT.

This rearrangement joins TRBV28 to TRBJ1-5; no firm D call. This CDR3 is 12 amino acids long. The germline V gene encodes CDR1 MDHEN and CDR2 SYDVKM. Trimming pared 2 bases from V and 11 bases from J, leaving 10 bases between. The CDR3 protein is CASSLLGKSQHF. The CDR3 DNA follows: TGTGCCAGCAGTTTACTGGGCAAGTCCCAGCATTTT.

A few counts support this clonotype. This chain connects TRBV5-1 to TRBJ2-7; D tentatively fits TRBD1 or TRBD2 (5 bases each). Germline CDR1 reads SGHRS; CDR2 reads YFSETQ. V was cut by 4 bases and J by 2 bases, with 10 bases left in between. CDR3 length: 13 amino acids. The CDR3 DNA reads as TGCGCCAGCAGCGGGGGATCCACCTACGAGCAGTACTTC. This encodes CASSGGSTYEQYF.

This clonotype was detected many times. V is TRBV6-5 and J is TRBJ1-2; the match to TRBD1 covers 7 bases. CDR1 and CDR2 (germline): MNHEY, SVGAGI. J gave up 4 bases and V 0 bases, and 2 bases lay outside the gene matches. The CDR3 extends over 14 amino acids. The DNA of the CDR3 is TGTGCCAGCAGTTACTCACAGGGGCCCTATGGCTACACCTTC. Amino acid sequence: CASSYSQGPYGYTF.

This clonotype was observed many times. J is TRBJ1-2 and V is TRBV27; tentatively, D is TRBD1 (5 bases). The germline V and J ends were trimmed by 7 bases and 6 bases, with 18 bases remaining between them. CDR1 is MNHEY, CDR2 SMNVEV, per germline (reference sequence). The CDR3 has 14 residues. CDR3 nucleotides: TGTGCCAGCAAGCTTAGAGGGGTCTATGATGGCTACACCTTC. This encodes CASKLRGVYDGYTF.

On this clonotype itself: A much larger clonotype is one base distant, so this may be a read error. Because the CDR3 is missing its conserved closing phenylalanine or tryptophan, this is likely a read error. The genes are TRBV4-3 and TRBJ1-6; TRBD1 might be the D (5 bases). Trimming stripped 0 bases from V and 9 bases from J, with 18 bases between. Germline V gives CDR1 LGHNA, CDR2 YSLEER. The CDR3 is 17 residues long. The CDR3 is CASSQDMSQGISSPLHL. The CDR3 nucleotides are TGCGCCAGCAGCCAAGATATGAGCCAGGGTATTAGTTCACCCCTCCACTTG.

This clonotype was counted a few times. CDR3 sequence: CASSPTGGPNQPQHF. DNA of the CDR3: TGTGCCAGCAGCCCCACGGGAGGGCCCAATCAGCCCCAGCATTTT. The rearrangement joins TRBV28 to TRBJ1-5; D is ambiguous. CDR3 size: 15 residues. V was pared by 6 bases and J by 3 bases, with 15 bases between. Germline V CDR1 and CDR2: MDHEN, SYDVKM.

The CDR3 DNA sequence: TGTGCCTGGAGTGTCGGGGCCAACGTCCTGACTTTC. It yields the protein CAWSVGANVLTF. The chain links TRBV30 to TRBJ2-6, with D unresolved. Germline V gene lookup returns CDR1 GTSNPN and CDR2 SVGIG (reference sequence). The CDR3 has 12 amino acids. V was clipped by 0 bases and J by 4 bases, with 1 base between them.

This clonotype was seen a few times. V is TRBV6-5 and J is TRBJ2-2, with D perhaps matching TRBD1 (6 bases). CDR3 length: 15 residues. The germline V gene has CDR1 MNHEY and CDR2 SVGAGI. With 6 bases removed from V and 9 bases from J, the gap between germline ends came to 20 bases. DNA of the CDR3: TGTGCCAGCAGCTTCGGACAGTCTTGGGCCCGGGAGCTGTTTTTT. It yields the protein CASSFGQSWARELFF.

About this clonotype: It may be a read error: a sequence one base away is much more abundant. The chain couples TRBV6-2 or TRBV6-3 to TRBJ1-2; D is unclear. Germline CDR1 reads MNHEY; CDR2 reads SVGEGT. There are 12 residues in the CDR3. The CDR3 DNA sequence: TGTGCCAGCACCCACGGGCCTGTTGGCTACTCCTTC. Translated, it gives CASTHGPVGYSF.

This clonotype came up a few times. This chain joins TRBV11-2 and TRBJ2-5; 7 bases map to TRBD2. CDR3 length: 16 residues. Germline trimming cut 1 base from V and 3 bases from J; bases unmatched to any gene: 8. CDR1 SGHAT and CDR2 FQNNGV come from the germline V gene. CDR3 loop: CASSLVISGGKETQYF. The CDR3 DNA sequence: TGTGCCAGCAGCTTAGTAATCTCGGGAGGTAAAGAGACCCAGTACTTC.

This rearrangement joins TRBV28 to TRBJ2-4; D uncertain. V was pared by 2 bases and J by 8 bases, with 10 bases between. The CDR3 runs to 13 residues. Germline CDR1 and CDR2: MDHEN and SYDVKM. The CDR3 spells CASSLARRDIQYF. The CDR3 DNA follows: TGTGCCAGCAGTTTAGCGCGGCGAGACATTCAGTACTTC.

This clonotype was seen at least ten times. The V gene is TRBV29-1, the J gene TRBJ2-3; TRBD1 is a possible D gene (5 bases). Germline assignment: CDR1 SQVTM and CDR2 ANQGSEA. Trimming cost V 6 bases and J 3 bases, with 13 bases left between them. The CDR3 runs to 13 residues. CDR3 amino acids: CSVLRQSTDTQYF. The CDR3 DNA reads as TGCAGCGTCCTCCGACAGTCTACAGATACGCAGTATTTT.

This clonotype showed up just a few times. This chain connects TRBV18 to TRBJ2-3; 9 nucleotides align to TRBD2. Germline V gene data show CDR1 as KGHSH and CDR2 as LQKENI. Unmatched junction bases numbered 5, after V lost 1 base and J lost 6 bases. CDR3 length: 15 amino acids. This chain's CDR3 is CASSPLSSGTDTQYF. Here the CDR3 DNA reads TGTGCCAGCTCACCACTCTCTAGCGGGACCGATACGCAGTATTTT.

This clonotype is labeled as medium-sized. The chain combines TRBV27 with TRBJ2-3; D gene ambiguous. This CDR3 is built from 14 residues. Germline V gene lookup returns CDR1 MNHEY and CDR2 SMNVEV (reference sequence). Trimming removed 3 bases from V and 0 bases from J, with 7 bases in between. The CDR3 region has the DNA TGTGCCAGCAGTTTTACGGCTAGCACAGATACGCAGTATTTT. Protein sequence: CASSFTASTDTQYF.

A few counts support this clonotype. The CDR3 sequence: CASSLGLGVLRGELFF. The CDR3 coding sequence is TGTGCCAGCAGCTTGGGTCTGGGGGTGTTGAGAGGGGAGCTGTTTTTT. The chain links TRBV5-5 to TRBJ2-2; possibly TRBD1 or TRBD2 for D (5 bases each). Trimming removed 0 bases at V and 8 bases at J, with 17 bases between. Germline-derived CDR1 and CDR2 are SGHKS and YYEKEE (reference sequence). The CDR3 sequence is 16 residues long.

This clonotype was seen repeatedly, ten times or more. This rearrangement joins TRBV30 to TRBJ1-2, with D possibly being TRBD1 (6 bases). The CDR3 sequence is 10 residues long. Trimming cost V 2 bases and J 14 bases, with 12 bases left between them. The germline V gene has CDR1 GTSNPN and CDR2 SVGIG (reference sequence). The CDR3 reads CAWSYGGLTF. The CDR3 bases are TGTGCCTGGAGTTACGGGGGGCTAACCTTC.

The rearrangement uses TRBV29-1 and TRBJ2-5; no clear D gene. Germline V gene lookup returns CDR1 SQVTM and CDR2 ANQGSEA. Trimming pared 2 bases from V and 2 bases from J, leaving 6 bases between. This CDR3 region has 12 residues. CDR3 DNA: TGCAGCGTTGAATACAGTCAAGAGACCCAGTACTTC. Protein: CSVEYSQETQYF.

The rearrangement uses TRBV3-1 and TRBJ1-1; a possible D gene is TRBD1 (5 bases). The CDR3 runs to 12 residues. Germline V gene data show CDR1 as LGHDT and CDR2 as YNNKEL (reference sequence). The ends were cut back, 4 bases at V and 5 bases at J, with 8 bases in the middle. The CDR3 region has the DNA TGTGCCAGCAGCCGGGAGGGGACTGAAGCTTTCTTT. This translates into CASSREGTEAFF.